A single sample is the source of the 29 T cell receptor beta chains below, sequenced in a study of blood T cell repertoires in COVID-19. Here immunoSEQ multiplex PCR was the method, and the copy in TCRdb shows in-frame clones only, minus some. Counted here are roughly 480,000 clones, about 88% occurring once; the ten biggest clones make up about 1%. The sequenced sample was peripheral blood. The source of these receptors is a man younger than 35 with COVID-19, enrolled during active disease.

The chain has TRBV27 and TRBJ2-2, with a weak D call TRBD2 (5 bases). Trimming took off 8 bases at V and 4 bases at J, with 11 bases between the two ends. Germline V gene sequence: CDR1 MNHEY, CDR2 SMNVEV (reference sequence). This CDR3 has 13 residues. The CDR3, as DNA: TGTGCCAGCGCCGGGGTCCCCACCGGGGAGCTGTTTTTT. Translated: CASAGVPTGELFF.

V and J are TRBV30 and TRBJ1-1; D uncertain. Trimming pared 0 bases from V and 1 base from J, leaving 6 bases between. CDR1 is GTSNPN and CDR2 is SVGIG in the germline V gene (reference sequence). CDR3 length equals 13 residues. In DNA form, the CDR3 reads TGTGCCTGGAGTGTACTAGCGAACACTGAAGCTTTCTTT. This codes for CAWSVLANTEAFF.

This chain connects TRBV27 to TRBJ1-6, with D uncertain. CDR3 length: 14 amino acids. The V and J ends lost 7 bases and 7 bases respectively, with 14 bases between them. CDR1 and CDR2 (germline): MNHEY, SMNVEV (reference sequence). CDR3 sequence reads: CASIITPLNSPLHF. In DNA form, the CDR3 reads TGTGCCAGCATCATAACGCCACTGAATTCACCCCTCCACTTT.

The gene calls are TRBV10-3 and TRBJ1-5; perhaps TRBD1 as D (6 bases). Germline CDR1 reads ENHRY; CDR2 reads SYGVKD. The CDR3 is 13 residues long. Trimming pared 6 bases from V and 5 bases from J, leaving 11 bases between. The CDR3 DNA reads as TGTGCCATCAGCACAGGGACCGATCAGCCCCAGCATTTT. Its protein product is CAISTGTDQPQHF.

This chain links TRBV27 with TRBJ1-4, with TRBD1 as a possible D gene (6 bases). V lost 5 bases to trimming and J lost 0 bases, with 19 bases between them. Germline V gives CDR1 MNHEY, CDR2 SMNVEV (reference sequence). The CDR3 spans 18 residues. CDR3 sequence reads: CASSLLGQSKATNEKLFF. The CDR3 nucleotides read TGTGCCAGCAGTCTTCTCGGACAGAGCAAAGCAACTAATGAAAAACTGTTTTTT.

J is TRBJ2-5 and V is TRBV19; unclear D gene. Trimming stripped 5 bases from V and 2 bases from J, with 9 bases between. Looked up from germline, CDR1 is LNHDA and CDR2 is SQIVND (reference sequence). The CDR3 consists of 13 residues. Here the CDR3 reads CASSVQLQETQYF. The CDR3 DNA reads TGTGCCAGTAGTGTACAGCTTCAAGAGACCCAGTACTTC.

The chain couples TRBV3-1 (or the pseudogene TRBV3-2) to TRBJ2-1, with 11 bases aligning to TRBD2. Germline V gene data show CDR1 as LGHDT and CDR2 as YNNKEL (reference sequence). The CDR3 covers 17 residues. After removal of 1 base from V and 4 bases from J, the junction contained 6 bases not matched to a gene. The CDR3: CASSQGRTSGYYNEQFF. The CDR3 DNA is TGTGCCAGCAGCCAAGGGCGGACTAGCGGGTATTACAATGAGCAGTTCTTC.

This clone occurred a few times. As DNA, the CDR3 is TGCGCCAGCAGCCCCTGGACAGGGCTAGATGGCTACACCTTC. The encoded protein is CASSPWTGLDGYTF. The chain is built from TRBV5-1 and TRBJ1-2; 8 bases fit TRBD1. Losses at the gene ends were 4 bases for V and 6 bases for J; bases not matched to a gene: 8. The V gene's germline CDR1 is SGHRS and CDR2 YFSETQ. The length of the CDR3 is 14 residues.

The chain combines TRBV4-1 with TRBJ2-7; D perhaps matches TRBD1 (5 bases). Trimming removed 0 bases at V and 3 bases at J, with 12 bases between. Germline V gene data show CDR1 as MGHRA and CDR2 as YSYEKL. The CDR3 is 15 residues long. CDR3 residues: CASSQDLTVVYEQYF. In DNA, the CDR3 is TGCGCCAGCAGCCAAGATCTGACAGTAGTCTACGAGCAGTACTTC.

The rearrangement joins TRBV9 to TRBJ2-1; 12 bases line up with TRBD2. CDR1 is SGDLS and CDR2 is YYNGEE in the germline V gene. V lost 2 bases and J lost 6; bases outside the gene matches: 6. The CDR3 is 16 amino acids. The CDR3 sequence: CASSVVPSGRANEQFF. CDR3 in DNA: TGTGCCAGCAGCGTTGTCCCTAGCGGGAGGGCCAATGAGCAGTTCTTC.

This rearrangement joins TRBV25-1 to TRBJ2-5, with D maybe TRBD2 (6 bases). V lost 3 bases to trimming and J lost 9 bases, with 23 bases between them. The CDR3 is 16 amino acids. Per germline, CDR1 MGHDK and CDR2 SYGVNS. CDR3 protein: CASSDVPLAHHGAQYF. DNA of the CDR3: TGTGCCAGCAGTGATGTCCCCCTAGCGCACCACGGGGCCCAGTACTTC.

The chain employs TRBV27 and TRBJ2-1; D might be TRBD1 (6 bases). The CDR3 loop spans 12 amino acids. The germline CDR1 and CDR2 sequences are MNHEY and SMNVEV (reference sequence). Trimming removed 3 bases at V and 13 bases at J, with 13 bases between. For the CDR3, the DNA is TGTGCCAGCAGTTTCCCCTCAGGGGTCCAGTTCTTC. This codes for CASSFPSGVQFF.

J is TRBJ2-3 and V is TRBV19; possible D gene TRBD1, 5 bases. The CDR3 covers 14 residues. The germline V gene has CDR1 LNHDA and CDR2 SQIVND (reference sequence). V lost 5 bases to trimming and J lost 1 base, with 10 bases between them. The CDR3 spells CASSYGRGTDTQYF. As DNA, the CDR3 is TGTGCCAGTAGTTATGGCAGGGGCACAGATACGCAGTATTTT.

V and J are TRBV11-2 and TRBJ2-3; no firm D call. The germline V gene has CDR1 SGHAT and CDR2 FQNNGV. The CDR3 is 12 amino acids. V lost 6 bases and J 6 bases, leaving 10 bases between the germline ends. This CDR3 is CASRRSPDTQYF. The CDR3 region has the DNA TGTGCCAGCAGGCGCTCCCCCGATACGCAGTATTTT.

The chain links TRBV23-1 to TRBJ1-5; D remains ambiguous. TRBV23-1 is designated an ORF whose function remains uncertain. V was shortened by 0 bases and J by 7 bases, with 7 bases between the two germline ends. This CDR3 has 13 residues. The CDR3 spells CASSQSAAQPQHF. The CDR3 DNA reads as TGCGCCAGCAGTCAATCGGCGGCCCAGCCCCAGCATTTT.

V gene TRBV7-9 combines with J gene TRBJ2-7, with 7 bases matching TRBD2. The V gene end was trimmed by 5 bases and the J gene end by 6 bases; junction bases not matched to a gene: 16. Germline CDR1 SEHNR, CDR2 FQNEAQ (reference sequence). The CDR3 runs to 16 residues. The CDR3: CASSEWTSLPPGEQYF. Here the CDR3 DNA reads TGTGCCAGCAGCGAATGGACTAGTTTGCCCCCTGGCGAGCAGTACTTC.

The CDR3 nucleotides are TGTGCCAGCTCACCACTTGTAGAAGAGACCCAGTACTTC. Translation gives CASSPLVEETQYF. This chain uses TRBV18 with TRBJ2-5; no clear D gene. With 1 base removed from V and 3 bases from J, the gap between germline ends came to 6 bases. This CDR3 is built from 13 residues. The V gene's germline CDR1 is KGHSH and CDR2 LQKENI.

The V call is TRBV5-1, the J call TRBJ2-7; 14 nucleotides align to TRBD2. Germline V gene data show CDR1 as SGHRS and CDR2 as YFSETQ. The CDR3 runs 16 residues. V dropped 0 bases and J dropped 5; count of bases not matched to a gene: 4. CDR3 amino acids: CASSLGLAGGPDEQYF. CDR3 DNA: TGCGCCAGCAGCTTGGGACTAGCGGGAGGGCCGGACGAGCAGTACTTC.

The rearrangement joins TRBV6-2 or TRBV6-3 to TRBJ2-3; 7 bases map to TRBD2. The ends lost 2 bases at V and 6 bases at J; junction bases unmatched: 8. From germline, CDR1 is MNHEY and CDR2 SVGEGT. This CDR3 comprises 15 residues. CDR3 in amino acids: CASSYVGAGVDTQYF. CDR3 nucleotide sequence: TGTGCCAGCAGTTACGTCGGCGCGGGAGTGGATACGCAGTATTTT.

J is TRBJ2-3 and V is TRBV27; 7 positions match TRBD1. The CDR3 contains 14 residues. The V gene end was trimmed by 0 bases and the J gene end by 3 bases; junction bases not matched to a gene: 0. Per the germline V gene, CDR1 is MNHEY and CDR2 is SMNVEV (reference sequence). The CDR3 is CASSLSGQTDTQYF. In nucleotides, the CDR3 is TGTGCCAGCAGTTTATCGGGACAGACAGATACGCAGTATTTT.

The chain combines TRBV5-4 with TRBJ2-1; TRBD2 matches at 12 bases. Germline-derived CDR1 and CDR2 are SGHNT and YYREEE (reference sequence). CDR3 length: 17 amino acids. After removal of 2 bases from V and 8 bases from J, the junction contained 11 bases not matched to a gene. CDR3 DNA sequence: TGTGCCAGCAGCTTCCTTACAAGACTAGCGGGGGCGGATGAGCAGTTCTTC. Its protein is CASSFLTRLAGADEQFF. The complete variable domain, with remaining parts taken from reference TRBV5-4 and TRBJ2-1, reads ETGVTQSPTHLIKTRGQQVTLRCSSQSGHNTVSWYQQALGQGPQFIFQYYREEENGRGNFPPRFSGLQFPNYSSELNVNALELDDSALYLCASSFLTRLAGADEQFFGPGTRLTVL.

This clone was detected once. The V call is TRBV30, the J call TRBJ2-2, with TRBD2 matching 10 bases. The CDR3 spans 15 residues. With 0 bases clipped from V and 8 bases from J, the junction kept 6 bases outside the gene matches. CDR1 is GTSNPN, CDR2 SVGIG, per germline (reference sequence). This CDR3 reads CAWSVRTSGGGELFF. The CDR3 nucleotides read TGTGCCTGGAGTGTACGGACTAGCGGCGGGGGGGAGCTGTTTTTT.

The V and J genes are TRBV6-2 or TRBV6-3 and TRBJ1-5; possibly TRBD1 for D (6 bases). The CDR3 is made up of 16 amino acids. CDR1 is MNHEY and CDR2 is SVGEGT in the germline V gene. The V end was cut by 4 bases, the J end by 2 bases, with 15 bases between. The CDR3 loop reads CASSSPSQGRNQPQHF. CDR3 DNA sequence: TGTGCCAGCAGTTCCCCCTCACAGGGCCGCAATCAGCCCCAGCATTTT.

This clone was picked up one time. The CDR3 loop reads CASSPRSGSYEQYF. CDR3 in DNA: TGTGCCAGCAGCCCCCGCTCGGGATCCTACGAGCAGTACTTC. The chain joins TRBV7-9 to TRBJ2-7; the D gene is possibly TRBD2 (5 bases). Germline lookup yields CDR1 SEHNR and CDR2 FQNEAQ (reference sequence). With 5 bases removed from V and 1 base from J, the gap between germline ends came to 12 bases. This CDR3 contains 14 residues.

Note on this clone: This may be a read error, as it is one base from a much larger clone. The V call is TRBV7-8, the J call TRBJ2-3; perhaps TRBD1 as D (6 bases). The CDR3 totals 14 residues. Trimming took off 5 bases at V and 0 bases at J, with 9 bases between the two ends. Germline V gene lookup returns CDR1 SGHVS and CDR2 FQNEAQ. CDR3 coding DNA: TGTGCCAGCAGCAAGGGACACAGCACAGATACGCAGTATTTT. Residues: CASSKGHSTDTQYF. Filled out from reference TRBV7-8 and TRBJ2-3, the complete variable domain reads GAGVSQSPRYKVAKRGQDVALRCDPISGHVSLFWYQQALGQGPEFLTYFQNEAQLDKSGLPSDRFFAERPEGSVSTLKIQRTQQEDSAVYLCASSKGHSTDTQYFGPGTRLTVL.

V gene TRBV5-6 combines with J gene TRBJ2-5; no clear D gene. V lost 4 bases, J lost 4 bases, and 14 bases lay in between. The CDR3 totals 14 residues. Germline CDR1 reads SGHDT; CDR2 reads YYEEEE. CDR3 bases: TGTGCCAGCAGCCCCCTTGGCAATTCAGAGACCCAGTACTTC. This gives the protein CASSPLGNSETQYF.

DNA for the CDR3: TGCGCCACCACAGCGTGGAGGGAGGAAGGGGTTGGCTACACCTTC. It codes for CATTAWREEGVGYTF. V is TRBV4-1 and J is TRBJ1-2; perhaps TRBD1 as D (5 bases). The CDR3 is made up of 15 amino acids. V shed 10 bases and J shed 7 bases, with 25 bases lying between them. Germline V gene sequence: CDR1 MGHRA, CDR2 YSYEKL.

The chain joins TRBV2 to TRBJ1-6; 8 bases align to TRBD1. Germline values: CDR1 SNHLY, CDR2 FYNNEI. The CDR3 sequence is 15 residues long. V was clipped by 0 bases and J by 7 bases; unmatched bases: 2. The DNA of the CDR3 is TGTGCCAGCAGTGAAGCTAGGACAGGGAATTCACCCCTCCACTTT. It is translated as CASSEARTGNSPLHF.

The rearrangement joins TRBV7-8 to TRBJ2-5; D may be TRBD1 (6 bases). CDR1 and CDR2 from the germline V gene are SGHVS and FQNEAQ. Trimming took off 5 bases at V and 5 bases at J, with 9 bases between the two ends. The CDR3 is 12 residues long. The CDR3 here is CASSPRGETQYF. The CDR3 bases are TGTGCCAGCAGCCCTAGGGGGGAGACCCAGTACTTC. Full variable domain (rest looked up from reference TRBV7-8 and TRBJ2-5): GAGVSQSPRYKVAKRGQDVALRCDPISGHVSLFWYQQALGQGPEFLTYFQNEAQLDKSGLPSDRFFAERPEGSVSTLKIQRTQQEDSAVYLCASSPRGETQYFGPGTRLLVL.